This TCR beta chain comes out of a study of T cell repertoires in cytomegalovirus infection. Overall study results and limits: CMV-specific TCR beta clonotypes restricted by HLA-C were the ones dominating the ex vivo response.

The CDR3 is made up of 14 amino acids. The germline gives CDR1 SGHTA, CDR2 FQGNSA. V shed 3 bases, J shed 3 bases, and the junction held 4 bases outside the gene matches. MiXCR, applied by TCRdb to the reads, yields one record per CDR3 protein. This sample has 350,000 to 500,000 distinct CDR3 sequences, with about a third found just once. This clonotype came up many times. Its antigen is as yet unknown. The chain is built from TRBV7-2 and TRBJ2-7, with 8 bases matching TRBD2. The receptor was isolated from a human donor in good health (CMV status not recorded). Some clones in this sample may be carry-over from other donors' samples. Sequenced input: PBMCs. The chain's CDR3 is CASSLRGVGYEQYF. The CDR3 region has the DNA TGTGCCAGCAGCTTGCGGGGGGTTGGCTACGAGCAGTACTTC.